The rows below give T cell receptor beta chains drawn from one sample of a study of molecular identifiers for immune sequencing clone quantification. TCRdb reprocessed the PCR reads via MiXCR and lists one record per CDR3 protein. The data hold about 40,000 distinct CDR3 sequences, with 15% to 20% observed a single time. Material: naive CD8+ T cells from blood, with Jurkat cell RNA spiked in. The source of these receptors is a human donor in good health. Some libraries in this study had Jurkat cell RNA spiked in. Each CDR3 is given with its conserved first and last residue. A D gene is named only where the DNA matches it firmly. Only some rows state a clone size, as once, few, many or a class for expanded clones.

TRBD2	many	TRBV20-1	TRBJ2-3	TGCAGTGCTAGAGTTGGTAGCGGGGTTAGCACAGATACGCAGTATTTT	CSARVGSGVSTDTQYF
TRBD1	many	TRBV5-5	TRBJ1-1	TGTGCCAGCAGGGACAGGGGGCAGGAGGACACTGAAGCTTTCTTT	CASRDRGQEDTEAFF
TRBD1	many	TRBV7-9	TRBJ2-3	TGTGCCAGCAGCTTAGATCGGGGACAGGCGATGCTCACAGATACGCAGTATTTT	CASSLDRGQAMLTDTQYF
TRBD1	many	TRBV27	TRBJ2-7	TGTGCCAGCAGTTACCAGACAGGGGTCGAGCAGTACTTC	CASSYQTGVEQYF
NA	many	TRBV27	TRBJ2-3	TGTGCCAGCAGTTTAGGTCTCAGGGGCACAGATACGCAGTATTTT	CASSLGLRGTDTQYF
NA	many	TRBV4-3	TRBJ1-4	TGCGCCAGCAGCCAAGAGGCAACTAATGAAAAACTGTTTTTT	CASSQEATNEKLFF
TRBD1	NA	TRBV29-1	TRBJ2-1	TGCAGCGTTATTGGGACAGGAGGCGGTTGGGGTGAGCAGTTCTTC	CSVIGTGGGWGEQFF
NA	many	TRBV7-8	TRBJ1-1	TGTGCCAGCAGCTTTCGACATCTGAACACTGAAGCTTTCTTT	CASSFRHLNTEAFF
NA	many	TRBV4-3	TRBJ2-3	TGCGCCAGCAGCCAAGATGCAGGGAGTCCCGCTAGCACAGATACGCAGTATTTT	CASSQDAGSPASTDTQYF
NA	many	TRBV6-1	TRBJ1-1	TGTGCCAGCAGTGAGGATTGGGGGGACACTGAAGCTTTCTTT	CASSEDWGDTEAFF
NA	many	TRBV12-3/TRBV12-4	TRBJ1-4	TGTGCCAGCAGGGATGCTCAGACAACTAATGAAAAACTGTTTTTT	CASRDAQTTNEKLFF
NA	medium-sized	TRBV20-1	TRBJ2-3	TGCAGTGCTGGCGAATGGGATACGCAGTATTTT	CSAGEWDTQYF
NA	many	TRBV11-2	TRBJ2-2	TGTGCCAGCAGCTTAGGCGGACCACCCGGGGAGCTGTTTTTT	CASSLGGPPGELFF
TRBD2	many	TRBV7-8	TRBJ2-7	TGTGCCAGCAGCCCGGGACTAGCGGGACTAAGGCTGCAGTACTTC	CASSPGLAGLRLQYF
NA	many	TRBV10-3	TRBJ2-1	TGTGCCATCAAGGAGGCCGGCTCCTACAATGAGCAGTTCTTC	CAIKEAGSYNEQFF
TRBD1	many	TRBV7-9	TRBJ2-7	TGTGCCAGCAGCCCCCGACAGGGGATGGCCTACGAGCAGTACTTC	CASSPRQGMAYEQYF
TRBD2	many	TRBV7-9	TRBJ2-7	TGTGCCAGCAGCTCGACCATAAATTACGGACTAGCCACCCTTTACTTC	CASSSTINYGLATLYF
NA	many	TRBV13	TRBJ2-1	TGTGCCAGCAGCTTAGGCGGGACGGGGAGTAATGAGCAGTTCTTC	CASSLGGTGSNEQFF
NA	NA	TRBV12-3/TRBV12-4	TRBJ2-1	TGTGCCAGCAGCTTAACCCAGCCTATCAATGAGCAGTCCTTC	CASSLTQPINEQSF
NA	many	TRBV4-3	TRBJ2-7	TGCGCCAGCAGCCAGACGGGACATAGCTACGAGCAGTACTTC	CASSQTGHSYEQYF
TRBD1	NA	TRBV7-9	TRBJ2-7	TGTGCCAGCAATCCTTTCGGACAGGGGGCAGGCGAGCAGTACTTC	CASNPFGQGAGEQYF
TRBD2	NA	TRBV7-9	TRBJ2-2	TGTGCCAGCAGCCTCCCCCTAGCGGGGGACACCGGGGAGCTGTTTTTT	CASSLPLAGDTGELFF
NA	many	TRBV4-1	TRBJ2-1	TGCGCCAGCTCAACAGGGCGCAGCTCCTACAATGAGCAGTTCTTC	CASSTGRSSYNEQFF
TRBD1	many	TRBV5-1	TRBJ2-5	TGCGCCAGCAGAGGACAGGGAACCCAAGAGACCCAGTACTTC	CASRGQGTQETQYF
TRBD1	many	TRBV29-1	TRBJ1-2	TGCAAGATCCGGGACAGCTATGGCTACACCTTC	CKIRDSYGYTF
TRBD1	many	TRBV4-1	TRBJ2-7	TGCGCCAGCAGCCGGCAGGGGGCTTCCTACGAGCAGTACTTC	CASSRQGASYEQYF
TRBD2	NA	TRBV6-2/TRBV6-3	TRBJ2-1	TGTGCCAGCAGTTACTCTATCAGCGGGAGAAACTACAATGAGCAGTTCTTC	CASSYSISGRNYNEQFF
TRBD1	few	TRBV10-3	TRBJ2-1	TGTGCCATCGGGCCCGGGACAGGGACCTACAATGAGCAGTTCTTC	CAIGPGTGTYNEQFF
NA	once	TRBV20-1	TRBJ2-5	TGCAGTGCTAGGGGTCAGCTTCAGGTCACCCAGTACTTC	CSARGQLQVTQYF
NA	many	TRBV30	TRBJ1-1	TGTGCCTGGAGTGTAATGGTGGTGACTGAAGCTTTCTTT	CAWSVMVVTEAFF
NA	many	TRBV19	TRBJ1-2	TGTGCCAGTCGTAATCAGGGGCTCTATGGCTACACCTTC	CASRNQGLYGYTF
NA	many	TRBV7-9	TRBJ1-1	TGTGCCAGCAGCTTAGGAGCCGCTGAAGCTTTCTTT	CASSLGAAEAFF
NA	NA	TRBV7-2	TRBJ1-5	TGTGCCAGCAGCCCTAGCAATCAGCCCCAGCATTTT	CASSPSNQPQHF
NA	many	TRBV2	TRBJ2-1	TGTGCCAGCAGTGTTAACGCGTTCGGGAGCCCGGCTATGGGTGAGCAGTTCTTC	CASSVNAFGSPAMGEQFF
NA	NA	TRBV5-1	TRBJ2-3	TGCGCCAGCAGCTCCCACCTCACAGATACGCAGTATTTT	CASSSHLTDTQYF
NA	many	TRBV27	TRBJ2-3	TGTGCCAGCAGTTTAGGGGGGGCCGCAGATACGCAGTATTTT	CASSLGGAADTQYF
TRBD2	many	TRBV7-3	TRBJ2-3	TGTGCCAGCAGCTTAAAGGCGGGAGGTACAGATACGCAGTATTTT	CASSLKAGGTDTQYF
TRBD2	many	TRBV20-1	TRBJ2-3	TGCAGTGCGATTCTAGCGGGAGGAATATTAGATACGCAGTATTTT	CSAILAGGILDTQYF
NA	many	TRBV19	TRBJ1-1	TGTGCCAGTAGTATAGGACAGATCGACGTGGCTTTCTTT	CASSIGQIDVAFF
NA	many	TRBV7-9	TRBJ1-1	TGTGCCAGCAGCTTTGGAAACACTGAAGCTTTCTTT	CASSFGNTEAFF
TRBD1	many	TRBV4-1	TRBJ2-1	TGCGCCAGCCGAGGACAGGGGATCAATGAGCAGTTCTTC	CASRGQGINEQFF
TRBD2	many	TRBV7-8	TRBJ2-1	TGTGCCAGCAGCGCTCGCGGGGGGCCCTACAATGAGCAGTTCTTC	CASSARGGPYNEQFF